Listed below are T cell receptor beta chains from one sample, sequenced in a study of PD-1 blockade in classical Hodgkin lymphoma. Profiling relied on immunoSEQ multiplex PCR, and the TCRdb table lists in-frame clones only, not all of them. The profile shows 25,000 to 30,000 clones, 80% of them singletons. The starting material was peripheral blood mononuclear cells (PBMCs), obtained before the fourth cycle of nivolumab. These TCRs come from a human donor with classical Hodgkin lymphoma. CDR3s include the opening cysteine and the closing phenylalanine or tryptophan. A D gene is named only where the DNA matches it firmly. Clone sizes are given selectively: once, few, many, or a class where the clone is expanded.

CASSYIGAGWRYF TGTGCCAGCAGTTACATTGGGGCGGGATGGAGGTATTTT NA TRBJ2-3 TRBV6-6 NA
CAISELRESAGANVLTF TGTGCCATCAGTGAGCTTAGGGAATCAGCTGGGGCCAACGTCCTGACTTTC NA TRBJ2-6 TRBV10-3 NA
CARAVYRRRHSYEQYF TGTGCCAGGGCTGTCTATCGGCGGCGACACTCCTACGAGCAGTACTTC NA TRBJ2-7 TRBV9 NA
CASREGRSGANVLTF TGTGCCAGTAGGGAGGGACGGTCCGGGGCCAACGTCCTGACTTTC NA TRBJ2-6 TRBV19 NA
CASSRGTSGKNEQFF TGTGCCAGCAGCCGCGGGACTAGCGGGAAAAATGAGCAGTTCTTC TRBD2 TRBJ2-1 TRBV5-4 NA
CASSQELGYNEQFF TGCGCCAGCAGCCAAGAGTTGGGGTACAATGAGCAGTTCTTC NA TRBJ2-1 TRBV4-1 NA
CSALNRGVQFF TGCAGTGCTTTAAACAGGGGGGTGCAGTTCTTC TRBD1 TRBJ2-1 TRBV20-1 NA
CASSMDRHSGNTIYF TGTGCCAGCAGCATGGACAGGCACTCTGGAAACACCATATATTTT TRBD1 TRBJ1-3 TRBV7-9 few
CAISESRGQGADDTQYF TGTGCCATCAGTGAGTCACGCGGACAGGGGGCGGACGATACGCAGTATTTT TRBD1 TRBJ2-3 TRBV10-3 once
CASARLITGSTEAFF TGTGCCAGCGCTCGTCTGATTACAGGGTCCACTGAAGCTTTCTTT NA TRBJ1-1 TRBV9 NA
CASSPRSGSTDTQYF TGTGCCAGCTCACCGCGAAGCGGGAGCACAGATACGCAGTATTTT NA TRBJ2-3 TRBV18 NA
CASSISHIRGQETYGYTF TGTGCCAGTAGTATAAGTCATATAAGGGGACAGGAGACCTATGGCTACACCTTC TRBD1 TRBJ1-2 TRBV19 NA
CASSVTASGNTIYF TGTGCCAGCAGTGTGACAGCCTCTGGAAACACCATATATTTT NA TRBJ1-3 TRBV6-5 few
CASSSRSAEPYNEQFF TGTGCCAGCAGCTCCCGGTCAGCGGAACCCTACAATGAGCAGTTCTTC NA TRBJ2-1 TRBV7-2 few
CASRRSRRSGLAGDSSYNEQFF TGCGCCAGCAGGAGAAGTAGACGATCGGGACTAGCGGGAGATAGCTCCTACAATGAGCAGTTCTTC TRBD2 TRBJ2-1 TRBV10-1 once
CASSLFLRGYNEQFF TGTGCCAGCAGTTTATTTCTTAGAGGATACAATGAGCAGTTCTTC NA TRBJ2-1 TRBV28 NA
CASSYLGEPGELFF TGTGCCAGCAGTTACTTGGGAGAACCGGGGGAGCTGTTTTTT NA TRBJ2-2 TRBV6-6 NA
CASSYSQFSTDTQYF TGTGCCAGTAGTTACTCGCAGTTCAGCACAGATACGCAGTATTTT NA TRBJ2-3 TRBV19 NA
CASSLAHRGNEQYF TGTGCCAGCAGCCTGGCGCACAGGGGTAACGAGCAGTACTTC TRBD1 TRBJ2-7 TRBV28 NA
CASSEVPRAGELFF TGTGCCAGCAGTGAAGTCCCACGGGCCGGGGAGCTGTTTTTT NA TRBJ2-2 TRBV6-1 few
CASSRDSSGNTIYF TGTGCCAGCAGTAGGGACAGCTCTGGAAACACCATATATTTT TRBD1 TRBJ1-3 TRBV6-1 NA
CASNRNTGELFF TGTGCCAGCAACAGGAACACCGGGGAGCTGTTTTTT NA TRBJ2-2 TRBV28 NA
CASRSVYEQYF TGTGCCAGCAGGTCTGTCTACGAGCAGTACTTC NA TRBJ2-7 TRBV2 once
CASSFAGVSSYEQYF TGTGCCAGCAGTTTTGCAGGGGTTAGCTCCTACGAGCAGTACTTC NA TRBJ2-7 TRBV28 once
CASSYSPPFSGDTQYF TGTGCCAGCAGTTACTCACCCCCCTTCTCCGGGGATACGCAGTATTTT NA TRBJ2-3 TRBV6-5 NA
CSVEGFFYGYTF TGCAGCGTTGAAGGGTTTTTCTATGGCTACACCTTC NA TRBJ1-2 TRBV29-1 NA
CATSRDRRWVEGYTF TGTGCCACCAGCAGAGATCGTAGATGGGTAGAGGGCTACACCTTC NA TRBJ1-2 TRBV15 NA
CASSLGQMNTEAFF TGTGCCAGCAGCTTGGGGCAAATGAACACTGAAGCTTTCTTT NA TRBJ1-1 TRBV5-4 NA
CASSAETVNYGYTF TGTGCCAGCAGTGCCGAGACGGTAAACTATGGCTACACCTTC NA TRBJ1-2 TRBV6-1 NA
CASSPSGDPQLFNEQFF TGCGCCAGCAGTCCTAGCGGCGACCCACAACTCTTCAATGAGCAGTTCTTC TRBD2 TRBJ2-1 TRBV5-1 NA
CAWSFYTEAFF TGTGCCTGGAGCTTTTACACTGAAGCTTTCTTT NA TRBJ1-1 TRBV30 NA
CASSPIAGVNNEQFF TGTGCCAGCAGTCCAATAGCGGGAGTCAACAATGAGCAGTTCTTC TRBD2 TRBJ2-1 TRBV27 NA
CASNRDYSADEQFF TGTGCCAGCAATAGGGACTACTCGGCCGATGAGCAGTTCTTC TRBD2 TRBJ2-1 TRBV19 NA
CASSPVGQSPNQPQHF TGTGCCAGCAGTCCCGTGGGACAGTCTCCTAATCAGCCCCAGCATTTT TRBD1 TRBJ1-5 TRBV7-8 few
CASSQAGANVLTF TGCGCCAGCAGCCAAGCAGGGGCCAACGTCCTGACTTTC NA TRBJ2-6 TRBV4-1 NA
CASSFVGETQYF TGTGCCAGCAGCTTCGTCGGAGAGACCCAGTACTTC NA TRBJ2-5 TRBV7-2 NA
CASSHKTGPNTGELFF TGTGCCAGCAGCCACAAGACAGGCCCGAACACCGGGGAGCTGTTTTTT NA TRBJ2-2 TRBV14 NA
CASSLVTLSYNEQFF TGCGCCAGCAGCTTAGTCACCCTGTCGTACAATGAGCAGTTCTTC NA TRBJ2-1 TRBV5-1 NA
CAIRSGINYGYTF TGTGCCATCAGGTCAGGAATTAACTATGGCTACACCTTC NA TRBJ1-2 TRBV10-3 NA
CASSPSGTMNTEAFF TGTGCCAGCAGCCCAAGTGGCACAATGAACACTGAAGCTTTCTTT NA TRBJ1-1 TRBV7-8 NA
CASSRPGGYNEQFF TGTGCCAGCAGCCGTCCGGGCGGCTACAATGAGCAGTTCTTC NA TRBJ2-1 TRBV2 few
CASGRGFRAKNIQYF TGTGCCAGCGGCCGCGGCTTTCGGGCCAAAAACATTCAGTACTTC NA TRBJ2-4 TRBV27 NA
CASSGLAGGAYNEQFF TGTGCCAGCAGCGGGTTAGCGGGAGGGGCCTACAATGAGCAGTTCTTC TRBD2 TRBJ2-1 TRBV9 NA
CASTSRGQGLETQYF TGTGCCAGTACCTCTCGGGGACAGGGTTTAGAGACCCAGTACTTC TRBD1 TRBJ2-5 TRBV19 NA
CASSLTTGGTGELFF TGTGCCAGTAGTCTAACGACAGGAGGGACCGGGGAGCTGTTTTTT NA TRBJ2-2 TRBV19 NA
CASSPRGQTNEKLFF TGTGCCAGCAGTCCTAGGGGGCAAACTAATGAAAAACTGTTTTTT TRBD1 TRBJ1-4 TRBV27 once
CASSVGTSTDTQYF TGTGCCAGCAGCGTAGGAACTAGCACAGATACGCAGTATTTT NA TRBJ2-3 TRBV9 NA
CASQAGYNQPQHF TGTGCCAGCCAGGCAGGCTACAATCAGCCCCAGCATTTT NA TRBJ1-5 TRBV6-6 NA
CASSLLGNTGELFF TGTGCCAGCAGCTTATTAGGTAACACCGGGGAGCTGTTTTTT NA TRBJ2-2 TRBV7-9 NA
CATVPMLGSPLHF TGTGCCACGGTACCTATGCTGGGATCACCCCTCCACTTT NA TRBJ1-6 TRBV10-3 NA
CASSIWRTGYNEQFF TGTGCCAGTAGTATATGGCGGACAGGCTACAATGAGCAGTTCTTC TRBD1 TRBJ2-1 TRBV19 NA
CASSLAAGLTYEQYF TGCGCCAGCAGCTTGGCGGCAGGCCTGACCTACGAGCAGTACTTC NA TRBJ2-7 TRBV5-1 NA
CAISESSVGQLYNEQFF TGTGCCATCAGTGAGTCGAGTGTAGGACAGCTCTACAATGAGCAGTTCTTC NA TRBJ2-1 TRBV10-3 NA
CATSISTSRHEQFF TGTGCCACCAGCATCTCGACTAGCAGGCATGAGCAGTTCTTC TRBD2 TRBJ2-1 TRBV15 NA
CASSPSGATIHEQYF TGTGCCAGCAGTCCCTCAGGGGCAACTATTCACGAGCAGTACTTC NA TRBJ2-7 TRBV27 NA
CASSYLLAGSYEQYF TGTGCCAGCAGTTACCTACTAGCGGGATCCTACGAGCAGTACTTC TRBD2 TRBJ2-7 TRBV6-5 once
CAWSVPSGQGFYGYTF TGTGCCTGGAGTGTACCAAGTGGACAGGGGTTCTATGGCTACACCTTC TRBD1 TRBJ1-2 TRBV30 NA